The 28 T cell receptor beta chains listed next were all sequenced from one sample in a study of blood T cell repertoires in COVID-19. The assay was immunoSEQ multiplex PCR, and TCRdb's table has in-frame clones only and misses some. The sample contains about 240,000 clones, about 85% of which appear only once. Material for sequencing was peripheral blood. The receptors were sampled from an older woman with active or convalescent COVID-19.

The chain has TRBV3-1 (or the pseudogene TRBV3-2) and TRBJ2-7; TRBD2 matches 10 bases. Germline V lookup: CDR1 LGHDT, CDR2 YNNKEL (reference sequence). V gave up 5 bases and J gave up 1 base; unmatched junction bases: 5. The CDR3 is 15 residues long. In DNA form, the CDR3 reads TGTGCCAGCAGCTACTGGACTAGCGGATCCTACGAGCAGTACTTC. Protein product: CASSYWTSGSYEQYF.

This rearrangement joins TRBV6-5 to TRBJ1-6, with 9 bases fitting TRBD1. The J segment lost 7 bases and the V segment lost 7 bases, leaving 8 bases of the junction unmatched. The CDR3 extends over 15 amino acids. Germline V gene sequence: CDR1 MNHEY, CDR2 SVGAGI. CDR3 sequence reads: CASNPYRGHNSPLHF. The CDR3 region has the DNA TGTGCCAGCAACCCCTACAGGGGGCACAATTCACCCCTCCACTTT.

The chain recombines TRBV27 with TRBJ2-2; TRBD2 might be the D (6 bases). Germline-derived CDR1 and CDR2 are MNHEY and SMNVEV (reference sequence). CDR3 length equals 15 residues. V was trimmed by 6 bases and J by 1 base, leaving 12 bases between them. The CDR3 DNA follows: TGTGCCAGCAGCCCACATAGCGGGAACACCGGGGAGCTGTTTTTT. This encodes CASSPHSGNTGELFF.

This clone was observed once. This chain links TRBV7-2 with TRBJ1-5; tentatively, D is TRBD1 (5 bases). CDR1 is SGHTA and CDR2 is FQGNSA in the germline V gene. The CDR3 spans 14 residues. V lost 0 bases and J 5 bases, leaving 8 bases between the germline ends. CDR3 amino acids: CASSLAGGYQPQHF. The CDR3 DNA sequence: TGTGCCAGCAGCTTAGCCGGGGGGTATCAGCCCCAGCATTTT.

This clone was found once. The V call is TRBV11-2, the J call TRBJ2-1; 7 bases map to TRBD1. V lost 6 bases to trimming and J lost 2 bases; unmatched junction nucleotides: 4. The CDR3 is made up of 14 amino acids. CDR1 is SGHAT and CDR2 is FQNNGV in the germline V gene. CDR3 sequence: CASRGQGAYNEQFF. For the CDR3, the DNA is TGTGCCAGCAGGGGGCAGGGGGCCTACAATGAGCAGTTCTTC.

This chain uses TRBV2 with TRBJ2-7, with 7 nucleotides matching TRBD1. The V gene's germline CDR1 is SNHLY and CDR2 FYNNEI. V dropped 7 bases and J dropped 4; count of bases not matched to a gene: 10. This CDR3 contains 14 residues. CDR3 sequence: CASNRDRAIYEQYV. CDR3 coding DNA: TGTGCCAGCAACCGAGACAGGGCCATTTACGAGCAGTACGTC.

The chain recombines TRBV20-1 with TRBJ1-2; perhaps TRBD1 as D (5 bases). There are 13 residues in the CDR3. Per the germline V gene, CDR1 is DFQATT and CDR2 is SNEGSKA (reference sequence). Trimming left V 3 bases short and J 1 base short, with 9 bases between. CDR3: CSASQGNNYGYTF. The CDR3 DNA follows: TGCAGTGCTAGTCAGGGTAATAACTATGGCTACACCTTC.

The chain has TRBV5-1 and TRBJ1-5; D gene ambiguous. Germline assignment: CDR1 SGHRS and CDR2 YFSETQ. Deletions cut 4 bases from V and 3 bases from J, with 14 bases between. CDR3 length equals 15 residues. CDR3 in DNA: TGCGCCAGCAGCGCGGGAGGCAGTCACAATCAGCCCCAGCATTTT. It is translated as CASSAGGSHNQPQHF. Together with reference TRBV5-1 and TRBJ1-5, the CDR3 gives the full variable domain: KAGVTQTPRYLIKTRGQQVTLSCSPISGHRSVSWYQQTPGQGLQFLFEYFSETQRNKGNFPGRFSGRQFSNSRSEMNVSTLELGDSALYLCASSAGGSHNQPQHFGDGTRLSIL.

This clone appeared a single time. This chain connects TRBV5-5 to TRBJ1-4, with 7 bases identical to TRBD1. Germline values: CDR1 SGHKS, CDR2 YYEKEE (reference sequence). This CDR3 is built from 15 residues. The ends lost 2 bases at V and 12 bases at J; junction bases unmatched: 13. The CDR3 reads CASSFRDNRDRQLFF. CDR3 DNA sequence: TGTGCCAGCAGCTTCAGGGACAACCGGGACAGACAACTGTTTTTT.

The gene calls are TRBV29-1 and TRBJ2-1; TRBD2 aligns across 7 bases. Germline V gene lookup returns CDR1 SQVTM and CDR2 ANQGSEA. The V segment lost 4 bases and the J segment 4 bases; nucleotides outside the gene matches: 10. The CDR3 has 15 amino acids. CDR3 sequence (DNA): TGCAGCGTTGGGGAGGGGTCGGCGGAGTACAATGAGCAGTTCTTC. Protein product: CSVGEGSAEYNEQFF.

The chain is built from TRBV12-3 or TRBV12-4 and TRBJ1-2, with D perhaps TRBD1 (5 bases). V was trimmed by 1 base and J by 4 bases, leaving 7 bases between them. The CDR3 runs to 13 residues. The chain's CDR3 is CASSLGGGYGYTF. DNA of the CDR3: TGTGCCAGCAGTTTAGGGGGCGGCTATGGCTACACCTTC.

The V gene is TRBV28, the J gene TRBJ1-6; 7 bases align to TRBD1. Germline V gene data show CDR1 as MDHEN and CDR2 as SYDVKM. The CDR3 runs to 14 residues. J lost 7 bases, V lost 2 bases, and 2 bases had no gene match. CDR3 in amino acids: CASSLGDRNSPLHF. The CDR3 nucleotides read TGTGCCAGCAGTTTAGGGGACAGAAATTCACCCCTCCACTTT.

To note about this clone: The sample has other DNA sequences that encode this CDR3 too. V gene TRBV5-1 combines with J gene TRBJ2-5; 12 bases map to TRBD2. In germline, CDR1 is SGHRS, CDR2 YFSETQ. J gave up 4 bases and V 2 bases, and 3 bases lay outside the gene matches. This CDR3 region has 15 residues. The CDR3 protein is CASSFLAGGRETQYF. In DNA, the CDR3 is TGCGCCAGCAGCTTCCTAGCGGGGGGGCGAGAGACCCAGTACTTC.

The chain links TRBV19 to TRBJ2-5, with 7 nucleotides matching TRBD1. The J segment lost 7 bases and the V segment lost 3 bases, leaving 11 bases of the junction unmatched. Germline CDR1 and CDR2: LNHDA and SQIVND (reference sequence). The CDR3 extends over 15 amino acids. CDR3 bases: TGTGCCAGTAGTATTCAGGGACAGTTAAGAGCGACCCAGTACTTC. Its protein is CASSIQGQLRATQYF.

This clone was observed a single time. The chain recombines TRBV15 with TRBJ2-7; TRBD2 agrees at 10 bases. J lost 1 base, V lost 1 base, and 10 bases had no gene match. CDR3 length: 18 residues. Germline V gene data show CDR1 as LNHNV and CDR2 as YYDKDF (reference sequence). The CDR3 here is CATSRADLLAGVSYEQYF. In DNA form, the CDR3 reads TGTGCCACCAGCAGAGCTGACCTTCTAGCGGGAGTATCCTACGAGCAGTACTTC.

In this sample, this clone turned up a few times. V is TRBV7-9 and J is TRBJ1-2; D is ambiguous. The CDR3 has 16 residues. The germline V gene has CDR1 SEHNR and CDR2 FQNEAQ (reference sequence). The V end was cut by 5 bases, the J end by 6 bases, with 22 bases between. The CDR3 loop is CASSPSPVLIVDGYTF. The CDR3 coding sequence is TGTGCCAGCAGCCCATCTCCGGTCTTAATCGTTGATGGCTACACCTTC.

The chain employs TRBV13 and TRBJ2-3; 7 nucleotides agree with TRBD2. The trim removed 5 bases at V and 4 bases at J, leaving 9 bases unmatched. Per the germline V gene, CDR1 is PRHDT and CDR2 is FYEKMQ (reference sequence). CDR3 length: 15 residues. The CDR3 nucleotides read TGTGCCAGCAGCCCTCAGTCGGGGAGGGCAGATACGCAGTATTTT. Protein product: CASSPQSGRADTQYF.

In this sample, this clone turned up a few times. This chain links TRBV2 with TRBJ1-2, with D perhaps matching TRBD1 (6 bases). The V and J ends lost 6 bases and 8 bases respectively, with 16 bases between them. Per the germline V gene, CDR1 is SNHLY and CDR2 is FYNNEI. This CDR3 comprises 13 residues. The CDR3 loop is CASRRGSSGGYTF. For the CDR3, the DNA is TGTGCCAGCAGGAGGGGGAGCTCGGGCGGCTACACCTTC.

The rearrangement joins TRBV27 to TRBJ1-1; 11 positions match TRBD1. The germline V gene has CDR1 MNHEY and CDR2 SMNVEV (reference sequence). Losses at the gene ends were 3 bases for V and 5 bases for J; bases not matched to a gene: 2. The CDR3 has 14 amino acids. The CDR3 DNA reads TGTGCCAGCAGTTTGGGGACAGGGGGAACTGAAGCTTTCTTT. Its translation is CASSLGTGGTEAFF.

The CDR3 protein is CASSYYRGGNEQFF. The CDR3 DNA sequence: TGTGCCAGCAGTTACTATCGCGGGGGGAATGAGCAGTTCTTC. The gene calls are TRBV6-6 and TRBJ2-1, with 8 nucleotides matching TRBD2. Unmatched junction bases numbered 3, after V lost 1 base and J lost 7 bases. The CDR3 covers 14 residues. Germline V gene data show CDR1 as MNHNY and CDR2 as SVGAGI (reference sequence).

The chain links TRBV6-5 to TRBJ2-1, with 10 bases aligning to TRBD2. CDR1 is MNHEY, CDR2 SVGAGI, per germline. The CDR3 consists of 15 residues. The junction had 7 bases not matched to a gene; V was cut back by 6 bases and J by 5 bases. The CDR3 bases are TGTGCCAGCAGCCGGGGACTAGCGAAAAACAATGAGCAGTTCTTC. This translates into CASSRGLAKNNEQFF.

This clone has only one observation. This chain uses TRBV7-2 with TRBJ2-1, with 7 bases matching TRBD2. V was pared by 4 bases and J by 2 bases, with 14 bases of the junction left unmatched. CDR3 size: 18 residues. Germline V gene sequence: CDR1 SGHTA, CDR2 FQGNSA. The CDR3 DNA reads TGTGCCAGCAGCTACCCTCGGGGGGTAGCAGGAACCTACAATGAGCAGTTCTTC. Translating it yields CASSYPRGVAGTYNEQFF.

This chain connects TRBV30 to TRBJ2-7; D gene ambiguous. The germline V gene encodes CDR1 GTSNPN and CDR2 SVGIG (reference sequence). CDR3 length: 14 amino acids. Trimming removed 1 base at V and 3 bases at J, with 13 bases between. DNA of the CDR3: TGTGCCTGGAGTGGCTCGCCAGGCTACTACGAGCAGTACTTC. This encodes CAWSGSPGYYEQYF.

The V call is TRBV9, the J call TRBJ2-3; D is possibly TRBD2 (6 bases). Germline V gene lookup returns CDR1 SGDLS and CDR2 YYNGEE. V was shortened by 0 bases and J by 1 base, with 9 bases between the two germline ends. CDR3 size: 15 residues. The CDR3 sequence is CASSVGGEGTDTQYF. DNA for the CDR3: TGTGCCAGCAGCGTAGGCGGGGAGGGCACAGATACGCAGTATTTT. Based on the CDR3 plus reference TRBV9 and TRBJ2-3, the full variable domain is DSGVTQTPKHLITATGQRVTLRCSPRSGDLSVYWYQQSLDQGLQFLIQYYNGEERAKGNILERFSAQQFPDLHSELNLSSLELGDSALYFCASSVGGEGTDTQYFGPGTRLTVL.

The V gene is TRBV19, the J gene TRBJ2-3; 9 nucleotides line up with TRBD2. Germline V gene data show CDR1 as LNHDA and CDR2 as SQIVND (reference sequence). The CDR3 has 14 amino acids. V was clipped by 6 bases and J by 4 bases; unmatched bases: 5. The CDR3 reads CASRRREGADTQYF. CDR3 bases: TGTGCCAGTAGGCGGCGGGAGGGGGCAGATACGCAGTATTTT.

The gene calls are TRBV12-3 or TRBV12-4 and TRBJ1-2, with 7 bases matching TRBD1. The V segment lost 4 bases and the J segment 8 bases; nucleotides outside the gene matches: 7. The CDR3 runs to 13 residues. CDR3 protein: CASSYSRDRGYTF. The DNA of the CDR3 is TGTGCCAGCAGTTATTCCAGGGACAGAGGCTACACCTTC.

For this clone: Other DNA sequences from this sample encode an identical CDR3 as well. The genes are TRBV7-3 and TRBJ2-2; weak D call: TRBD2 (6 bases). The germline gives CDR1 SGHTA, CDR2 FQGTGA. This CDR3 has 14 residues. The V end was cut by 5 bases, the J end by 5 bases, with 12 bases between. The CDR3 DNA reads TGTGCCAGCAGCCCGGGACTTCGGACCGGGGAGCTGTTTTTT. This gives the protein CASSPGLRTGELFF.

This chain uses TRBV21-1 with TRBJ2-7; the tabulated D call, TRBD1, remains unverified against the DNA. TRBV21-1 constitutes a pseudogene. There are 14 residues in the CDR3. CDR3 nucleotides: TGTGCCAGCAGCCGAAAGTGGGGCAGCTACGAGCAGTACGTC. Its translation is CASSRKWGSYEQYV.